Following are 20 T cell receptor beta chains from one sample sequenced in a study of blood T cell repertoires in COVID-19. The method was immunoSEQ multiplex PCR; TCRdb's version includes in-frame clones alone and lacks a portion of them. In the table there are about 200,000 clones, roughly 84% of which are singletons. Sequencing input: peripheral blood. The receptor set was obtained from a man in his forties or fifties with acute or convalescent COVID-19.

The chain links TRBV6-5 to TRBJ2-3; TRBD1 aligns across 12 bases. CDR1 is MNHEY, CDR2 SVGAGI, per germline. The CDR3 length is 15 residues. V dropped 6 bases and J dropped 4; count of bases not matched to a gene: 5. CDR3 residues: CASSGTGGASDTQYF. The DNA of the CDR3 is TGTGCCAGCAGCGGGACAGGGGGCGCGTCAGATACGCAGTATTTT.

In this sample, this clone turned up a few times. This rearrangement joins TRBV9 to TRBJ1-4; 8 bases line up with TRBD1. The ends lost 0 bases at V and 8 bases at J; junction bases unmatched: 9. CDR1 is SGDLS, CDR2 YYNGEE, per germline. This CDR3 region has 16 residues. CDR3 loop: CASSVGAGGRGEKLFF. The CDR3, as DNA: TGTGCCAGCAGCGTAGGAGCAGGGGGCAGGGGGGAAAAACTGTTTTTT.

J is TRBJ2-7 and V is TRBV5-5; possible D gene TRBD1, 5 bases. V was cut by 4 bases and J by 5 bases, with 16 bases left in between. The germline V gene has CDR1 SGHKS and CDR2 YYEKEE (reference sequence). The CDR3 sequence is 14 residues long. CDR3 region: CASSLVGPRDEQYF. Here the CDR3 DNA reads TGTGCCAGCAGCCTAGTGGGCCCCAGGGACGAGCAGTACTTC. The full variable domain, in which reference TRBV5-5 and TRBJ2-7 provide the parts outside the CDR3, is DAGVTQSPTHLIKTRGQQVTLRCSPISGHKSVSWYQQVLGQGPQFIFQYYEKEERGRGNFPDRFSARQFPNYSSELNVNALLLGDSALYLCASSLVGPRDEQYFGPGTRLTVT.

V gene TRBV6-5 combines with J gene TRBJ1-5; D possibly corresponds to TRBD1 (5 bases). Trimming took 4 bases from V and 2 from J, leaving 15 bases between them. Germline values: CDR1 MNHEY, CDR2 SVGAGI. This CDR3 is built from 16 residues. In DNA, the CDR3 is TGTGCCAGCAGTTCCTCGGGGGGTCTCGGCAATCAGCCCCAGCATTTT. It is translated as CASSSSGGLGNQPQHF.

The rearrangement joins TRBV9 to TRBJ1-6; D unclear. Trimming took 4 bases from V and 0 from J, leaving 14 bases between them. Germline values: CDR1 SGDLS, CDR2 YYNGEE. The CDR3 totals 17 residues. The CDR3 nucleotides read TGTGCCAGCAGCAAGCAAACGGGTAGCTCCTATAATTCACCCCTCCACTTT. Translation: CASSKQTGSSYNSPLHF.

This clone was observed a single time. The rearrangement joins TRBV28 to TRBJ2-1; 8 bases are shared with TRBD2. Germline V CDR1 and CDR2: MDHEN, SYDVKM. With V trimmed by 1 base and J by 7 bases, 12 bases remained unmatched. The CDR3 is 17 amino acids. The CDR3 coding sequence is TGTGCCAGCAGTTTATTATCCGGAGGCGGGAGGAGGAATGAGCAGTTCTTC. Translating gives CASSLLSGGGRRNEQFF.

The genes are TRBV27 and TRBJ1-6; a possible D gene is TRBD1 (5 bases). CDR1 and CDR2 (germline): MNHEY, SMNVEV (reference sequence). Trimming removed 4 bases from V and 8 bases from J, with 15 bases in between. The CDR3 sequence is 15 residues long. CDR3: CASSSGGEGYSPLHF. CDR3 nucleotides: TGTGCCAGCAGTTCCGGGGGGGAAGGTTATTCACCCCTCCACTTT.

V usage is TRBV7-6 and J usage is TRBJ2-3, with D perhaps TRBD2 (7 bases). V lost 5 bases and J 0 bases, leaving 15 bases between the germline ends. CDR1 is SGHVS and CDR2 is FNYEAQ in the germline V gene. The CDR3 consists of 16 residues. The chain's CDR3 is CASSKVGGASTDTQYF. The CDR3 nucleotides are TGTGCCAGCAGCAAAGTGGGGGGGGCGAGCACAGATACGCAGTATTTT.

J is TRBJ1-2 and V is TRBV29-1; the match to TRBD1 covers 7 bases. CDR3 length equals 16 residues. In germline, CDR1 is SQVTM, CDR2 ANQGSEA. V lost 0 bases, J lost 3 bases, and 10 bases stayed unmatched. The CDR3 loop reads CSVEDHRGGEDYGYTF. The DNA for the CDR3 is TGCAGCGTTGAAGATCATCGAGGGGGCGAGGACTATGGCTACACCTTC.

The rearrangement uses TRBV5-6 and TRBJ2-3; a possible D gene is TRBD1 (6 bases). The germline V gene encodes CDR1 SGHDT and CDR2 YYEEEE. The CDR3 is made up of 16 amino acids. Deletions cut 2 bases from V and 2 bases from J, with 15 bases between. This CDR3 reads CASSLQRQAITDTQYF. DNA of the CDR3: TGTGCCAGCAGCTTACAAAGACAGGCGATCACAGATACGCAGTATTTT.

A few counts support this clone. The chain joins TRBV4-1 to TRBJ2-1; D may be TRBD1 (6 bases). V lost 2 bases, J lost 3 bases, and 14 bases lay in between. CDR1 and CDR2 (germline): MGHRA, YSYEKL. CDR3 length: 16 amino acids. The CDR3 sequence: CASSQPRQAYYNEQFF. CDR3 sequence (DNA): TGCGCCAGCAGCCAACCAAGACAGGCCTACTACAATGAGCAGTTCTTC.

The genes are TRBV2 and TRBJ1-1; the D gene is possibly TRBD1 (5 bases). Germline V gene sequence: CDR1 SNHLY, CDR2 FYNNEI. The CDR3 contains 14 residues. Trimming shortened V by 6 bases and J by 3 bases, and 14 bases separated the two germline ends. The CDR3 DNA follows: TGTGCCAGCAGCCCCAGGGATTATCACACTGAAGCTTTCTTT. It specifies CASSPRDYHTEAFF. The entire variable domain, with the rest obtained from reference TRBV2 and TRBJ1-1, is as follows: EPEVTQTPSHQVTQMGQEVILRCVPISNHLYFYWYRQILGQKVEFLVSFYNNEISEKSEIFDDQFSVERPDGSNFTLKIRSTKLEDSAMYFCASSPRDYHTEAFFGQGTRLTVV.

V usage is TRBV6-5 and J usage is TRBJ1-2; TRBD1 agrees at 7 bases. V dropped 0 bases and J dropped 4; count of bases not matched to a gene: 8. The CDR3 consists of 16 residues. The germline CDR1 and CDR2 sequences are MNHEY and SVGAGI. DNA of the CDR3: TGTGCCAGCAGTTACTCGAGGCAGGGGGTAGTCTATGGCTACACCTTC. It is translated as CASSYSRQGVVYGYTF.

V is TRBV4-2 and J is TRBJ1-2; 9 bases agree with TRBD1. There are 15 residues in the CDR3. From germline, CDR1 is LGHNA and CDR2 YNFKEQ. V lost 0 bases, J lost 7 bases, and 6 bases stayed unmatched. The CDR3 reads CASSQDWDRVGGYTF. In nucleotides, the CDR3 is TGTGCCAGCAGCCAAGACTGGGACAGGGTCGGTGGCTACACCTTC.

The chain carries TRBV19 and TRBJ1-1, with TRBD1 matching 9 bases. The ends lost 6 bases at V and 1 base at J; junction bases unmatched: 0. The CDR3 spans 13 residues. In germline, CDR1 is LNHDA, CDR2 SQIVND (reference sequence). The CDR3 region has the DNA TGTGCCAGTAGGGACAGGGGGAACACTGAAGCTTTCTTT. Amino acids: CASRDRGNTEAFF.

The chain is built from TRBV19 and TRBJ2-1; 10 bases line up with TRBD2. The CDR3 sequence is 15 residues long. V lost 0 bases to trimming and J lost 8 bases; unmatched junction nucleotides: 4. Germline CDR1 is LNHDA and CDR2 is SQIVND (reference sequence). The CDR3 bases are TGTGCCAGTAGTATAGAGTCTAGCGGGAGCTATGAGCAGTTCTTC. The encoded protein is CASSIESSGSYEQFF.

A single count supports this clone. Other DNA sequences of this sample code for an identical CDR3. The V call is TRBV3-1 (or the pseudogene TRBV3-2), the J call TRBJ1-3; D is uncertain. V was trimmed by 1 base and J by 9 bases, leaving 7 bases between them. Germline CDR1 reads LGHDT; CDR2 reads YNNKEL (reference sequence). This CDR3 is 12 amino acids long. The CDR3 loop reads CASSQGASTIYF. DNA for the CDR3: TGTGCCAGCAGCCAAGGAGCATCCACCATATATTTT.

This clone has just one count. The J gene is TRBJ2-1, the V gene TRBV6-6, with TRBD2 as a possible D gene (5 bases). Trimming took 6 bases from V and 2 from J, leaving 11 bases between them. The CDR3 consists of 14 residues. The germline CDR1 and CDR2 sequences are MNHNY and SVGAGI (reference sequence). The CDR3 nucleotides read TGTGCCAGCAGAGCCGGGGAAGCCTACAATGAGCAGTTCTTC. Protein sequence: CASRAGEAYNEQFF.

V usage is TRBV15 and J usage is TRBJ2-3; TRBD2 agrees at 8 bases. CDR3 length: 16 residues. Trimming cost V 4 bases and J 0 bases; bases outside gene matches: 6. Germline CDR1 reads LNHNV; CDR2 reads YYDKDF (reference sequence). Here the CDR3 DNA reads TGTGCCACCAGCACGCGGGAGGTAACTAGCACAGATACGCAGTATTTT. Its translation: CATSTREVTSTDTQYF.

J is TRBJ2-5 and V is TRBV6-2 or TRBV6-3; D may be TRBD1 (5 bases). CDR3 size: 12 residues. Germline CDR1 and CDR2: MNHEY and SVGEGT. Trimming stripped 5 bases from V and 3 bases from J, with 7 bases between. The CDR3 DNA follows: TGTGCCAGCAGTACCAGGGAAGAGACCCAGTACTTC. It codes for CASSTREETQYF.